Below, 14 T cell receptor beta chains from the same sample are listed, as sequenced in a study of T cells in tumors after PD-1 blockade. The assay was immunoSEQ multiplex PCR, and TCRdb's table has in-frame clones only and misses some. Of 60,000 or so clones listed, just under 80% are singletons. This specimen consisted of PBMCs, obtained before anti-PD-1 treatment. The source of these receptors is a human donor with basal cell carcinoma.

CDR3 region: CASSYRSGAGEKLFF. The DNA of the CDR3 is TGTGCCAGCAGTTATCGCTCTGGTGCGGGCGAAAAACTGTTTTTT. The chain is built from TRBV6-5 and TRBJ1-4; D unresolved. Looked up from germline, CDR1 is MNHEY and CDR2 is SVGAGI. V dropped 3 bases and J dropped 8 bases, with 16 bases sitting between them. CDR3 size: 15 residues.

The rearrangement links TRBV2 to TRBJ1-1; 9 bases are a match to TRBD1. The CDR3 totals 16 residues. The ends lost 6 bases at V and 6 bases at J; junction bases unmatched: 14. Germline V gene sequence: CDR1 SNHLY, CDR2 FYNNEI. In DNA form, the CDR3 reads TGTGCCAGCAGCACGGGACAGGGTAAGGCCCCTGCTGAAGCTTTCTTT. Encoded protein: CASSTGQGKAPAEAFF.

The rearrangement links TRBV19 to TRBJ2-7; a possible D gene is TRBD1 (5 bases). This CDR3 has 19 residues. The V and J ends lost 6 bases and 5 bases respectively, with 32 bases between them. Germline V CDR1 and CDR2: LNHDA, SQIVND (reference sequence). CDR3 bases: TGTGCCAGTAGCCGCCAGAGTTCGATACTGGGAAAATGGGGCCACGAGCAGTACTTC. Translation gives CASSRQSSILGKWGHEQYF.

This sequence joins TRBV19 and TRBJ1-1; TRBD1 is a possible D gene (5 bases). Trimming cost V 9 bases and J 1 base, with 12 bases left between them. The CDR3 length is 13 residues. CDR1 and CDR2 from the germline V gene are LNHDA and SQIVND (reference sequence). CDR3: CASLPTGNTEAFF. The CDR3 nucleotides read TGTGCCAGCCTACCCACAGGGAACACTGAAGCTTTCTTT.

The gene calls are TRBV24-1 and TRBJ2-2; D is perhaps TRBD2 (5 bases). V lost 6 bases to trimming and J lost 3 bases, with 7 bases between them. The CDR3 has 13 amino acids. Germline V gene lookup returns CDR1 KGHDR and CDR2 SFDVKD. The DNA for the CDR3 is TGTGCCACCAGTTGGCGGGACACCGGGGAGCTGTTTTTT. Its translation is CATSWRDTGELFF.

The chain links TRBV7-6 to TRBJ1-2, with 12 bases that match TRBD1. Trimming at V came to 5 bases and at J to 3 bases, leaving 13 bases not matched to a gene. Germline lookup yields CDR1 SGHVS and CDR2 FNYEAQ. CDR3 length equals 18 residues. The DNA of the CDR3 is TGTGCCAGCAGCCCCCCAGGGACAGGGGGCTATTGGGACTATGGCTACACCTTC. Translated: CASSPPGTGGYWDYGYTF.

This clone has at least ten counts. This sample also contains other DNA sequences that code for the same CDR3. The V gene is TRBV5-1, the J gene TRBJ1-1; D not resolved. CDR3 length: 14 amino acids. The ends were cut back, 1 base at V and 1 base at J, with 8 bases in the middle. Germline V gene sequence: CDR1 SGHRS, CDR2 YFSETQ. Written as DNA, the CDR3 is TGCGCCAGCAGCTTGTCATCAGCGAACACTGAAGCTTTCTTT. Its protein product is CASSLSSANTEAFF.

The V and J genes are TRBV27 and TRBJ1-5; D not certain. The V and J ends lost 5 bases and 3 bases respectively, with 5 bases between them. The V gene's germline CDR1 is MNHEY and CDR2 SMNVEV (reference sequence). There are 12 residues in the CDR3. Here the CDR3 reads CASSGFNQPQHF. For the CDR3, the DNA is TGTGCCAGCAGTGGGTTCAATCAGCCCCAGCATTTT.

This chain connects TRBV29-1 to TRBJ2-7; D is perhaps TRBD2 (5 bases). Germline V lookup: CDR1 SQVTM, CDR2 ANQGSEA. With 3 bases removed from V and 0 bases from J, the gap between germline ends came to 9 bases. CDR3 length: 13 amino acids. CDR3 amino acids: CSVETGYSYEQYF. The CDR3 nucleotides read TGCAGCGTTGAGACGGGATACTCCTACGAGCAGTACTTC.

This clone was detected only a few times. The chain joins TRBV7-9 to TRBJ1-3, with a possible D match to TRBD1 (6 bases). The V end was cut by 5 bases, the J end by 0 bases, with 11 bases between. The germline V gene encodes CDR1 SEHNR and CDR2 FQNEAQ (reference sequence). The CDR3 loop spans 15 amino acids. The CDR3 coding sequence is TGTGCCAGCAGCGCACAGGGTCGCTCTGGAAACACCATATATTTT. It encodes CASSAQGRSGNTIYF. Combining the CDR3 with reference TRBV7-9 and TRBJ1-3 gives the whole variable domain DTGVSQNPRHKITKRGQNVTFRCDPISEHNRLYWYRQTLGQGPEFLTYFQNEAQLEKSRLLSDRFSAERPKGSFSTLEIQRTEQGDSAMYLCASSAQGRSGNTIYFGEGSWLTVV.

This chain links TRBV10-2 with TRBJ1-2, with D perhaps TRBD1 (6 bases). The length of the CDR3 is 14 residues. Deletions cut 2 bases from V and 4 bases from J, with 11 bases between. CDR1 WSHSY and CDR2 SAAADI come from the germline V gene. Written as DNA, the CDR3 is TGCGCCAGCAGTGAGGGCGGACAGATCTATGGCTACACCTTC. It specifies CASSEGGQIYGYTF.

This clone turned up a few times. V is TRBV18 and J is TRBJ1-2, with 9 bases fitting TRBD1. This CDR3 is 16 amino acids long. J lost 5 bases, V lost 3 bases, and 10 bases had no gene match. Germline CDR1 KGHSH, CDR2 LQKENI. The CDR3 DNA sequence: TGTGCCAGCTCACCCGCAAGGACAGGGGCGGGTTATGGCTACACCTTC. It is translated as CASSPARTGAGYGYTF.

This clone was observed a single time. The CDR3 nucleotides read TGTGCCAGCAGCCAATTCCGGGACAGTAATGAAAAACTGTTTTTT. This sequence encodes CASSQFRDSNEKLFF. This chain connects TRBV14 to TRBJ1-4, with TRBD1 identical over 7 bases. CDR3 length: 15 amino acids. Germline trimming cut 2 bases from V and 4 bases from J; bases unmatched to any gene: 4. From germline, CDR1 is SGHDN and CDR2 FVKESK.

On this clone: The junction differs from germline at one of its ends, possibly a read error. V and J are TRBV7-9 and TRBJ1-6; possibly TRBD1 for D (5 bases). CDR1 SEHNR and CDR2 FQNEAQ come from the germline V gene (reference sequence). The CDR3 is 15 residues long. The CDR3 nucleotides are TGTGCCAGCAGCTTACGTGACAGCTCATATTCACCCCCCCACTTT. Translation: CASSLRDSSYSPPHF.